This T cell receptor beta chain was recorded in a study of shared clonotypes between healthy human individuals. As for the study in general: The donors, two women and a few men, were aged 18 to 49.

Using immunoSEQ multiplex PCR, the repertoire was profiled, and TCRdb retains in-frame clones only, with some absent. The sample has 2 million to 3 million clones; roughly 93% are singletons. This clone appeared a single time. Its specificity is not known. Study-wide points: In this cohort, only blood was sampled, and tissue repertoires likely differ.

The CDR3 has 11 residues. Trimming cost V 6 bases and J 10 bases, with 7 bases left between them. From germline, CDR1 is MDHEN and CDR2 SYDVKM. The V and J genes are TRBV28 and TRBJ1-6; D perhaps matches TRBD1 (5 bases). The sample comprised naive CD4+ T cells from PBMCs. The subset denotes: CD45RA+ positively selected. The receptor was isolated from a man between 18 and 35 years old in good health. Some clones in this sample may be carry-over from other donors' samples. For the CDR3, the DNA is TGTGCCAGCAGCCGGGGGTCACCCCTCCACTTT. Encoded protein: CASSRGSPLHF. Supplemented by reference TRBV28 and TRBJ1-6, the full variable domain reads DVKVTQSSRYLVKRTGEKVFLECVQDMDHENMFWYRQDPGLGLRLIYFSYDVKMKEKGDIPEGYSVSREKKERFSLILESASTNQTSMYLCASSRGSPLHFGNGTRLTVT.